The source of this T cell receptor beta chain is a study of early T cells in non-severe SARS-CoV-2 infection. This clonotype occurred many times. Its target is unknown. TCRdb reanalysed the 5' RACE reads using MiXCR and keeps one entry per CDR3 protein. The repertoire includes 50,000 or so distinct CDR3 sequences, 13% of them detected once, and 10% sits in the top ten. Overall study findings and caveats: VDJdb-based annotation leaned toward anti-spike CD8 responses and missed private and CD4 specificities.

CDR1 is DFQATT and CDR2 is SNEGSKA in the germline V gene (reference sequence). V shed 3 bases and J shed 3 bases, with 11 bases lying between them. The CDR3 sequence is 13 residues long. The sample comprised whole blood. The source of this sequence is an adult who was a healthcare worker with PCR-confirmed SARS-CoV-2 infection or an uninfected control (not recorded which). J is TRBJ1-1 and V is TRBV20-1; no clear D gene. The CDR3 reads CSARTRRDTEAFF. CDR3 DNA: TGCAGTGCTAGGACGAGGCGGGACACTGAAGCTTTCTTT.